This TCR beta chain was recovered during a study of blood T cells in healthy people across ages. Only a few counts were recorded for this clonotype. Its antigen is undetermined. Overall study results and limits: Relative to aged donors, long-lived donors carried more naive CD4+ cells and displayed higher diversity.

It was with a sample-barcoded 5' primer and a J-beta primer mix that a second PCR of about 6 to 11 cycles was run. TCRdb processed the 5' RACE reads anew with MiXCR; each CDR3 protein has one entry. The table shows hundreds of thousands of distinct CDR3 sequences, with 25% to 30% occurring only once. The TCR originated in a woman in her seventies in good health. Sequencing was carried out using blood.

This chain's CDR3 is CSARQNTGRNEQFF. CDR3 DNA: TGCAGTGCTAGACAGAACACAGGTCGAAATGAGCAGTTCTTC. The chain recombines TRBV20-1 with TRBJ2-5; perhaps TRBD1 as D (5 bases). The J call is doubtful: the DNA matches TRBJ2-1 better. This CDR3 comprises 14 residues. The germline CDR1 and CDR2 sequences are DFQATT and SNEGSKA (reference sequence).